These 26 T cell receptor beta chains share one sample of origin, sequenced in a study of T cell responses to AZD1222 COVID-19 vaccine. The repertoire was sequenced with immunoSEQ multiplex PCR; TCRdb's copy has only in-frame clones and lacks some. Seen here are 100,000 to 150,000 clones, more than 70% observed once, and the top ten hold 8.5% to 12%. The sample here was peripheral blood, taken on day 0 of AZD1222 vaccination. The receptors stem from an adult in good health.

The rearrangement uses TRBV29-1 and TRBJ2-3, with TRBD2 matching 9 bases. Germline-derived CDR1 and CDR2 are SQVTM and ANQGSEA. The CDR3 spans 13 residues. Trimming removed 6 bases from V and 1 base from J; junction bases left unmatched: 2. The CDR3 reads CSVLAGGTDTQYF. CDR3 DNA: TGCAGCGTCTTAGCGGGAGGCACAGATACGCAGTATTTT.

The rearrangement links TRBV7-9 to TRBJ1-2; D may be TRBD1 (6 bases). The CDR3 is 14 residues long. CDR1 is SEHNR, CDR2 FQNEAQ, per germline (reference sequence). Trimming left V 5 bases short and J 5 bases short, with 15 bases between. The CDR3 region has the DNA TGTGCCAGCAGCCCTATCGGACAGATATATGGCTACACCTTC. Its translation is CASSPIGQIYGYTF.

The chain couples TRBV5-1 to TRBJ1-1; no definite D call. Germline V gives CDR1 SGHRS, CDR2 YFSETQ. The CDR3 has 15 amino acids. Trimming cost V 2 bases and J 3 bases, with 14 bases left between them. In DNA form, the CDR3 reads TGCGCCAGCAGCTTCCGACTGGTCGGTGACACTGAAGCTTTCTTT. It codes for CASSFRLVGDTEAFF.

The chain has TRBV4-3 and TRBJ2-2; 11 bases line up with TRBD2. Losses at the gene ends were 3 bases for V and 4 bases for J; bases not matched to a gene: 7. The germline CDR1 and CDR2 sequences are LGHNA and YSLEER. The CDR3 extends over 17 amino acids. This chain's CDR3 is CASSQAASGRSTGELFF. The CDR3 region has the DNA TGCGCCAGCAGCCAGGCGGCTAGCGGGAGGAGCACCGGGGAGCTGTTTTTT.

This chain joins TRBV28 and TRBJ2-3, with 7 nucleotides matching TRBD1. In germline, CDR1 is MDHEN, CDR2 SYDVKM. The ends lost 10 bases at V and 3 bases at J; junction bases unmatched: 10. This CDR3 contains 14 residues. Here the CDR3 DNA reads TGTGCCACCAGAACAGGGGTCGGAACAGATACGCAGTATTTT. Its protein is CATRTGVGTDTQYF.

This clone was counted between two and nine times. The chain has TRBV27 and TRBJ2-3; D ambiguous. The CDR3 is 13 residues long. Trimming stripped 3 bases from V and 6 bases from J, with 10 bases between. CDR1 MNHEY and CDR2 SMNVEV come from the germline V gene (reference sequence). Written as DNA, the CDR3 is TGTGCCAGCAGTTTTGTTAGAACTGATACGCAGTATTTT. Protein: CASSFVRTDTQYF.

The chain uses TRBV28 and TRBJ1-1; tentative D call: TRBD1 (5 bases). Looked up from germline, CDR1 is MDHEN and CDR2 is SYDVKM. Trimming removed 8 bases from V and 2 bases from J, with 15 bases in between. CDR3 length equals 14 residues. The CDR3 nucleotides are TGTGCCAGCGGGGCAGGGAGTACCAACACTGAAGCTTTCTTT. Translation: CASGAGSTNTEAFF.

This chain joins TRBV7-2 and TRBJ1-6, with 7 bases lining up with TRBD1. The CDR3 is made up of 15 amino acids. V trimming: 1 base; J trimming: 7 bases; junction bases outside the gene matches: 4. Germline values: CDR1 SGHTA, CDR2 FQGNSA. This chain's CDR3 is CASSLGTGENSPLHF. CDR3 sequence (DNA): TGTGCCAGCAGCTTAGGGACAGGAGAAAATTCACCCCTCCACTTT.

The V call is TRBV7-3, the J call TRBJ1-1; D not resolved. Germline assignment: CDR1 SGHTA and CDR2 FQGTGA. Trimming pared 3 bases from V and 3 bases from J, leaving 11 bases between. The CDR3 covers 14 residues. CDR3 nucleotide sequence: TGTGCCAGCAGCTTTAGTGACGGCCACACTGAAGCTTTCTTT. Translating gives CASSFSDGHTEAFF.

The rearrangement uses TRBV7-9 and TRBJ1-2; no clear D. The CDR3 consists of 11 residues. V was pared by 3 bases and J by 10 bases, with 9 bases between. Looked up from germline, CDR1 is SEHNR and CDR2 is FQNEAQ (reference sequence). The CDR3 reads CASSLTGDYTF. In DNA form, the CDR3 reads TGTGCCAGCAGCTTGACGGGTGACTACACCTTC.

V and J are TRBV11-2 and TRBJ1-5, with no clear D. Germline V gene sequence: CDR1 SGHAT, CDR2 FQNNGV. This CDR3 has 14 residues. The V gene lost 5 bases and the J gene lost 7 bases, with 15 bases spanning the gap. The CDR3 DNA reads TGTGCCAGCAGCCAAACGTGGGGTGGACAGCCCCAGCATTTT. Translating gives CASSQTWGGQPQHF.

The table lists this clone with a count of one. V is TRBV7-2 and J is TRBJ1-2; perhaps TRBD1 as D (5 bases). Germline values: CDR1 SGHTA, CDR2 FQGNSA. The CDR3 has 14 residues. V shed 4 bases and J shed 3 bases, with 12 bases lying between them. The CDR3 reads CASSSQVGDYGYTF. The CDR3 DNA reads TGTGCCAGCAGCTCACAGGTGGGGGACTATGGCTACACCTTC.

As DNA, the CDR3 is TGTGCCAGCAGCCAAGATCCCCGGCAGATGAACACTGAAGCTTTCTTT. Protein sequence: CASSQDPRQMNTEAFF. V and J are TRBV14 and TRBJ1-1; no firm D call. Trimming cost V 0 bases and J 0 bases, with 11 bases left between them. The CDR3 is 16 residues long. Germline lookup yields CDR1 SGHDN and CDR2 FVKESK.

V gene TRBV4-1 combines with J gene TRBJ1-2; TRBD1 aligns across 7 bases. The J segment lost 2 bases and the V segment lost 4 bases, leaving 7 bases of the junction unmatched. Per germline, CDR1 MGHRA and CDR2 YSYEKL. This CDR3 spans 15 amino acids. CDR3: CASSPTGRMNYGYTF. CDR3 in DNA: TGCGCCAGCAGCCCGACAGGGAGAATGAACTATGGCTACACCTTC.

This chain uses TRBV7-2 with TRBJ2-5; TRBD2 aligns across 10 bases. The CDR3 has 17 residues. CDR1 is SGHTA, CDR2 FQGNSA, per germline. V was pared by 5 bases and J by 5 bases, with 14 bases of the junction left unmatched. The DNA of the CDR3 is TGTGCCAGCAGCCCAAAGCAGCTAGCGGGAGCCCATGAGACCCAGTACTTC. It is translated as CASSPKQLAGAHETQYF.

CDR3 amino acids: CATSREGGLDTEAFF. In DNA, the CDR3 is TGTGCCACCAGCAGAGAAGGGGGGCTCGACACTGAAGCTTTCTTT. The V and J genes are TRBV15 and TRBJ1-1; weak D call: TRBD1 (6 bases). Germline values: CDR1 LNHNV, CDR2 YYDKDF (reference sequence). The CDR3 covers 15 residues. The V end lost 0 bases, the J end lost 3 bases, and 11 bases lay between the germline ends. The full variable domain, with the rest looked up from reference TRBV15 and TRBJ1-1, is DAMVIQNPRYQVTQFGKPVTLSCSQTLNHNVMYWYQQKSSQAPKLLFHYYDKDFNNEADTPDNFQSRRPNTSFCFLDIRSPGLGDTAMYLCATSREGGLDTEAFFGQGTRLTVV.

This sequence joins TRBV10-3 and TRBJ1-6; D remains ambiguous. Between the trimmed V and J ends, which lost 3 bases and 0 bases, there was a span of 6 bases. Germline V gene sequence: CDR1 ENHRY, CDR2 SYGVKD. The CDR3 covers 15 residues. The CDR3 DNA follows: TGTGCCATCAGTGACCCGAGCTCCTATAATTCACCCCTCCACTTT. Protein: CAISDPSSYNSPLHF.

V is TRBV21-1 and J is TRBJ2-7; TRBD2, the table's D call, was not compared with the DNA. TRBV21-1 is labeled a pseudogene. This CDR3 contains 13 residues. Here the CDR3 reads CASSNRRGYEQYF. In DNA form, the CDR3 reads TGTGCCAGCAGCAACCGCCGAGGTTACGAGCAGTACTTC.

This sequence joins TRBV12-5 and TRBJ1-5; D is perhaps TRBD1 (5 bases). The CDR3 is 15 residues long. Trimming shortened V by 2 bases and J by 8 bases, and 16 bases separated the two germline ends. The germline V gene encodes CDR1 LGHNT and CDR2 FRNRAP. CDR3 residues: CASGLSRAPREPQHF. The CDR3 region has the DNA TGTGCTAGTGGTTTGAGCAGGGCCCCTAGGGAGCCCCAGCATTTT.

J is TRBJ1-6 and V is TRBV6-1; TRBD1 matches at 8 bases. The V gene end was trimmed by 3 bases and the J gene end by 1 base; junction bases not matched to a gene: 8. This CDR3 contains 18 residues. Germline V gene data show CDR1 as MNHNS and CDR2 as SASEGT. CDR3 sequence: CASSDFLTGDSYNSPLHF. CDR3 DNA sequence: TGTGCCAGCAGTGATTTCTTGACAGGGGATTCCTATAATTCACCCCTCCACTTT.

This chain uses TRBV19 with TRBJ2-7; 7 nucleotides align to TRBD2. The CDR3 has 12 residues. Germline V gives CDR1 LNHDA, CDR2 SQIVND (reference sequence). With V trimmed by 3 bases and J by 4 bases, 0 bases remained unmatched. CDR3 loop: CASSIGGYEQYF. CDR3 bases: TGTGCCAGTAGTATCGGGGGGTACGAGCAGTACTTC.

V gene TRBV27 combines with J gene TRBJ2-7; 8 nucleotides agree with TRBD1. Germline assignment: CDR1 MNHEY and CDR2 SMNVEV (reference sequence). V lost 4 bases, J lost 3 bases, and 8 bases stayed unmatched. This CDR3 is built from 15 residues. CDR3 in amino acids: CASSSTGTGNYEQYF. Here the CDR3 DNA reads TGTGCCAGCAGTTCCACCGGGACAGGAAACTACGAGCAGTACTTC.

V usage is TRBV10-3 and J usage is TRBJ1-2; the D is unclear. The CDR3 loop spans 16 amino acids. Germline V gene sequence: CDR1 ENHRY, CDR2 SYGVKD. Between the trimmed V and J ends, which lost 0 bases and 6 bases, there was a span of 17 bases. The CDR3 DNA reads TGTGCCATCAGTGAGTCCCTTTGGGTGGTCCGTCATGGCTACACCTTC. This translates into CAISESLWVVRHGYTF.

This clone was observed a handful of times. The chain uses TRBV27 and TRBJ1-1; the match to TRBD1 covers 9 bases. Germline V gene lookup returns CDR1 MNHEY and CDR2 SMNVEV (reference sequence). CDR3 length: 14 amino acids. V shed 5 bases and J 5 bases; nucleotides not matched to a gene: 6. The CDR3 DNA sequence: TGTGCCAGCAGTACATGGACAGGGGCTACTGAAGCTTTCTTT. Its protein product is CASSTWTGATEAFF.

V usage is TRBV7-9 and J usage is TRBJ1-4; D possibly corresponds to TRBD1 (6 bases). From germline, CDR1 is SEHNR and CDR2 FQNEAQ (reference sequence). Deletions cut 5 bases from V and 5 bases from J, with 12 bases between. This CDR3 has 14 residues. The CDR3 loop is CASSEGHINEKLFF. The CDR3 DNA reads as TGTGCCAGCAGCGAGGGACACATAAATGAAAAACTGTTTTTT.

This chain connects TRBV6-5 to TRBJ2-7; 10 bases agree with TRBD1. The CDR3 runs 15 residues. V was clipped by 6 bases and J by 7 bases; unmatched bases: 12. Germline-derived CDR1 and CDR2 are MNHEY and SVGAGI. The CDR3 region is CASRGFGTGAREQYF. The CDR3 nucleotides read TGTGCCAGCAGAGGCTTCGGGACAGGGGCTCGAGAGCAGTACTTC.